This T cell receptor beta chain was identified in a study of blood T cell repertoires in COVID-19. Assay used: immunoSEQ multiplex PCR; TCRdb lists only in-frame clones, some missing. This table holds tens of thousands of clones, 85% to 90% found once. This CDR3 has 14 amino acids. The germline V gene encodes CDR1 MNHEY and CDR2 SVGAGI. Trimming left V 2 bases short and J 1 base short, with 8 bases between. The receptor's source is a human donor in a cohort sampled during active COVID-19. Sequencing was done on a sample of peripheral blood. The V gene is TRBV6-5, the J gene TRBJ1-1; no firm D call. The CDR3 protein is CASSYVDTNTEAFF. The CDR3, as DNA: TGTGCCAGCAGTTACGTTGACACGAACACTGAAGCTTTCTTT.